The clone carrying this TCR beta chain was recorded a few times. The sample is drawn from a study of cytomegalovirus exposure and HLA in healthy donors. The PCR made use of 60 Vbeta and 13 Jbeta primers. TCRdb keeps only in-frame clones here, not all; method: immunoSEQ multiplex PCR. The repertoire consists of more than 95,000 clones, with about 76% occurring once and the leading ten covering roughly 13%. Germline loops: CDR1 SEHNR, CDR2 FQNEAQ (reference sequence). Trimming cost V 1 base and J 6 bases, with 4 bases left between them. There are 12 residues in the CDR3. The receptor's source is a woman in her sixties or seventies in good health and CMV-seropositive. The chain links TRBV7-9 to TRBJ1-5; no firm D call. Input material: PBMCs. The CDR3 here is CASSLDSQPQHF. The CDR3 DNA follows: TGTGCCAGCAGCTTAGATAGTCAGCCCCAGCATTTT.